The rows below give T cell receptor beta chains drawn from one sample of a study of regulatory T cells in long-lasting Graves disease. Via MiXCR, TCRdb re-called the multiplex PCR reads, giving one row per CDR3 protein. The data contain 400,000 to 600,000 distinct CDR3 sequences, around a fifth of them singletons. The material sequenced was peripheral blood mononuclear cells (PBMCs), taken when the disease was refractory, from a patient treated with antithyroid drugs. All receptors come from a female donor with Graves disease. The CDR3 runs from the conserved cysteine through the conserved F or W. A D gene is named only where the DNA matches it firmly. Size tells how often a clone was seen (once, few, many) or the class of an expanded clone, and some rows leave it out.

CASSYSETGNYGYTF	TGTGCCAGCAGTTACTCAGAGACAGGGAACTATGGCTACACCTTC	TRBD1	many	TRBJ1-2	TRBV6-2/TRBV6-3
CASRDSSSYNEQFF	TGTGCCAGCAGGGACTCGAGCTCCTACAATGAGCAGTTCTTC	NA	NA	TRBJ2-1	TRBV2
CASSLAYRSGELFF	TGTGCCAGCAGCTTAGCGTACAGGTCGGGGGAGCTGTTTTTT	NA	few	TRBJ2-2	TRBV7-9
CASSARTGGGEQYF	TGTGCCAGCAGTGCGAGGACAGGGGGAGGGGAGCAGTACTTC	TRBD1	many	TRBJ2-7	TRBV2
CASSPTREDGYTF	TGTGCCAGCAGCCCGACCCGCGAGGATGGCTACACCTTC	NA	NA	TRBJ1-2	TRBV7-2
CASSPTLKGEKLFF	TGTGCCAGCAGTCCGACTCTCAAAGGGGAAAAACTGTTTTTT	NA	many	TRBJ1-4	TRBV2
CASSMGRNTEAFF	TGTGCCAGCAGCATGGGAAGGAACACTGAAGCTTTCTTT	NA	many	TRBJ1-1	TRBV13
CASSFLRLPGGTDTQYF	TGTGCCAGCAGTTTCCTTCGTCTTCCAGGTGGAACAGATACGCAGTATTTT	NA	NA	TRBJ2-3	TRBV12-3/TRBV12-4
CATAGRGVDTEAFF	TGTGCCACTGCGGGGAGGGGGGTAGACACTGAAGCTTTCTTT	NA	NA	TRBJ1-1	TRBV24-1
CASTTDTTNTGELFF	TGTGCCAGCACGACTGATACCACGAACACCGGGGAGCTGTTTTTT	NA	NA	TRBJ2-2	TRBV28
CASSQYITGGETQYF	TGCGCCAGCAGCCAATATATTACAGGGGGAGAGACCCAGTACTTC	TRBD1	few	TRBJ2-5	TRBV4-3
CASSPVGSYEQYF	TGTGCCAGCAGTCCTGTAGGCTCCTACGAGCAGTACTTC	NA	many	TRBJ2-7	TRBV28
CASSLVGPFTGAEQYF	TGTGCCAGCAGTTTAGTGGGTCCATTTACTGGCGCCGAGCAGTACTTC	NA	many	TRBJ2-7	TRBV12-3/TRBV12-4
CASSTSETVNTEAFF	TGTGCCAGCAGTACAAGTGAGACAGTGAACACTGAAGCTTTCTTT	NA	NA	TRBJ1-1	TRBV12-3/TRBV12-4
CASSLFFDTEAFF	TGTGCCAGCAGCTTATTTTTTGACACTGAAGCTTTCTTT	NA	once	TRBJ1-1	TRBV7-8
CASSLGGGGLTGELFF	TGTGCCAGCAGCTTGGGAGGAGGGGGCTTGACCGGGGAGCTGTTTTTT	NA	many	TRBJ2-2	TRBV5-5
CASSGSNYEQYF	TGTGCCAGCAGTGGGTCTAACTACGAGCAGTACTTC	NA	many	TRBJ2-7	TRBV6-2/TRBV6-3
CASSEFGVLKEQYF	TGTGCCAGCAGTGAATTTGGGGTCCTGAAAGAGCAGTACTTC	NA	few	TRBJ2-7	TRBV25-1
CASSPGKVEQFF	TGTGCCAGCAGTCCTGGTAAGGTTGAGCAGTTCTTC	NA	NA	TRBJ2-1	TRBV5-6
CASSSHRQGLDSPLHF	TGTGCCAGCAGCTCCCACCGACAGGGGTTAGATTCACCCCTCCACTTT	TRBD1	many	TRBJ1-6	TRBV11-2
CASSYGLTRRYYGYTF	TGTGCCAGCAGTTACGGTCTTACGCGAAGATACTATGGCTACACCTTC	NA	NA	TRBJ1-2	TRBV6-9
CASSPVGTSGSFYEQYF	TGTGCCAGCTCACCAGTAGGGACTAGCGGTAGTTTCTACGAGCAGTACTTC	TRBD2	NA	TRBJ2-7	TRBV18
CASSSLEGPDTQYF	TGTGCCAGCAGTTCCCTGGAGGGCCCAGATACGCAGTATTTT	NA	NA	TRBJ2-3	TRBV28
CASRGANQPQHF	TGTGCCAGCCGCGGGGCGAATCAGCCCCAGCATTTT	NA	many	TRBJ1-5	TRBV28
CASSIKQANQPQHF	TGTGCCAGTAGTATAAAACAGGCCAATCAGCCCCAGCATTTT	NA	NA	TRBJ1-5	TRBV19
CATSGQGGNQPQHF	TGTGCCACATCGGGACAGGGTGGCAATCAGCCCCAGCATTTT	TRBD1	NA	TRBJ1-5	TRBV19
CASSLRVGNQPQHF	TGTGCCAGCAGTTTAAGGGTGGGAAATCAGCCCCAGCATTTT	NA	many	TRBJ1-5	TRBV28
CASSLDGTVQETQYF	TGTGCCAGCAGTTTGGACGGGACAGTCCAAGAGACCCAGTACTTC	TRBD1	many	TRBJ2-5	TRBV28
CASSLHTSGLSQETQYF	TGTGCCAGCAGCCTGCACACTAGCGGGCTTTCCCAAGAGACCCAGTACTTC	TRBD2	NA	TRBJ2-5	TRBV3-1
CASRTSGGTDTQYF	TGTGCCAGTAGGACTAGCGGAGGCACAGATACGCAGTATTTT	TRBD2	NA	TRBJ2-3	TRBV19
CASRSTTFTFEQYF	TGTGCTAGTAGATCGACTACTTTTACATTCGAGCAGTACTTC	NA	NA	TRBJ2-7	TRBV12-5
CASSWPSGSPTGELFF	TGTGCCAGCAGTTGGCCTAGCGGGAGTCCCACCGGGGAGCTGTTTTTT	TRBD2	many	TRBJ2-2	TRBV12-3/TRBV12-4
CSVEPPGRAGYGYTF	TGCAGCGTTGAACCCCCCGGCAGGGCCGGCTATGGCTACACCTTC	NA	NA	TRBJ1-2	TRBV29-1
CSARAESRKGKLFF	TGCAGTGCTAGAGCTGAGTCTCGTAAGGGAAAACTGTTTTTT	NA	few	TRBJ1-4	TRBV20-1
CASSLGDRGTGGPPGTQYF	TGTGCCAGCAGCTTAGGGGACAGGGGAACGGGAGGACCTCCGGGGACGCAGTATTTT	TRBD1	NA	TRBJ2-3	TRBV11-3
CASNQDGREQYF	TGTGCCAGTAACCAGGACGGTCGCGAGCAGTACTTC	NA	NA	TRBJ2-7	TRBV19
CASVEDGYTF	TGCGCCTCGGTGGAGGATGGCTACACCTTC	NA	many	TRBJ1-2	TRBV30
CATNGTENYGYTF	TGTGCCACCAACGGGACAGAAAACTATGGCTACACCTTC	TRBD1	few	TRBJ1-2	TRBV24-1
CASSLGTFNTGELFF	TGCGCCAGCAGCTTGGGAACATTTAACACCGGGGAGCTGTTTTTT	NA	NA	TRBJ2-2	TRBV5-1
CASSLNSNYGYTF	TGTGCCAGCAGCTTAAACAGCAACTATGGCTACACCTTC	NA	many	TRBJ1-2	TRBV11-2
CASSLGGPGRMETQYF	TGTGCCAGCAGCTTGGGAGGGCCCGGGAGGATGGAGACCCAGTACTTC	TRBD2	many	TRBJ2-5	TRBV12-3/TRBV12-4